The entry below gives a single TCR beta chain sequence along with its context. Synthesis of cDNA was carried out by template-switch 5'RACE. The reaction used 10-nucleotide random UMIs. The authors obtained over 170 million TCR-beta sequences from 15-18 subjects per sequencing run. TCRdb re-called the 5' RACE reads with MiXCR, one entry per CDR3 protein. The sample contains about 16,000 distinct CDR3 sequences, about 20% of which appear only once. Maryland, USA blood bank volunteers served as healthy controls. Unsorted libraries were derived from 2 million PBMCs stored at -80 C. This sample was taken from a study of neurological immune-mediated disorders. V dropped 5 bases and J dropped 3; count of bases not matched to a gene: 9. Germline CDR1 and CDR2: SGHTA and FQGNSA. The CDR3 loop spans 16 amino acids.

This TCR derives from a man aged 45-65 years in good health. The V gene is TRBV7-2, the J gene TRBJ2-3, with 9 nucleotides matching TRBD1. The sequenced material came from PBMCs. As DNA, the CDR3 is TGTGCCAGCAGCGTGACCGGGACAGGGAAAACAGATACGCAGTATTTT. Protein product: CASSVTGTGKTDTQYF.